A single sample gave rise to the 20 T cell receptor beta chains below, sequenced in a study of OX40 agonist ivuxolimab in advanced cancers. Library preparation was by the immunoSEQ multiplex PCR assay. TCRdb holds this immuneACCESS table with in-frame rearrangements only. Some clones are missing; in checked studies, unresolved V genes explain under half, and the rest has no known cause. Counted in this sample were 50,000 to 65,000 clones; approximately 90% of them appeared once. Jointly, the top ten make up 1.9% of the sample. This sample comprised CD4+ or CD8+ T cells sorted from blood, obtained in a trial of the OX40 agonist ivuxolimab. These receptors were obtained from an adult with an advanced solid tumor such as melanoma, head and neck, liver or kidney cancer.

Here the CDR3 reads CASSKNSMPDTQYF. CDR3 DNA sequence: TGTGCCAGCAGCAAAAATAGTATGCCAGATACGCAGTATTTT. V gene TRBV7-2 combines with J gene TRBJ2-3; no definite D call. CDR3 length: 14 amino acids. Trimming left V 5 bases short and J 4 bases short, with 13 bases between. The germline CDR1 and CDR2 sequences are SGHTA and FQGNSA.

The chain has TRBV27 and TRBJ1-1; TRBD1 aligns across 9 bases. The junction had 19 bases not matched to a gene; V was cut back by 5 bases and J by 0 bases. Germline V gives CDR1 MNHEY, CDR2 SMNVEV (reference sequence). The CDR3 is made up of 20 amino acids. The CDR3, as DNA: TGTGCCAGCAGTCTAAGGTCCCGGGACAGGGTGGAGGGCATGAACACTGAAGCTTTCTTT. Encoded protein: CASSLRSRDRVEGMNTEAFF.

With respect to this clone: Because the CDR3 is missing its conserved closing phenylalanine or tryptophan, this is likely a read error. The CDR3 DNA follows: TGTGCCAGCAGCGACCCTAGGGCGGCTCTCTATGGCTACACCCTC. This translates into CASSDPRAALYGYTL. The chain uses TRBV5-6 and TRBJ1-2; D is unresolved. V was cut by 4 bases and J by 4 bases, with 17 bases left in between. CDR1 SGHDT and CDR2 YYEEEE come from the germline V gene. This CDR3 region has 15 residues.

J is TRBJ2-1 and V is TRBV6-1; TRBD2 aligns across 9 bases. The CDR3 is 15 residues long. Looked up from germline, CDR1 is MNHNS and CDR2 is SASEGT. The V gene end was trimmed by 6 bases and the J gene end by 8 bases; junction bases not matched to a gene: 11. CDR3 protein: CASSPQAGGPYEQFF. CDR3 coding DNA: TGTGCCAGCAGCCCCCAGGCGGGAGGGCCTTATGAGCAGTTCTTC.

This clone was seen just once. The rearrangement links TRBV10-3 to TRBJ2-1, with 9 bases lining up with TRBD1. Germline values: CDR1 ENHRY, CDR2 SYGVKD. This CDR3 has 14 residues. V dropped 4 bases and J dropped 3; count of bases not matched to a gene: 1. The CDR3 nucleotides are TGTGCCATCAGTGGGGACAGGGTCTACAATGAGCAGTTCTTC. Its protein product is CAISGDRVYNEQFF.

As regards this clone: This specimen includes other DNA sequences encoding the same CDR3. The genes are TRBV28 and TRBJ1-2; D not resolved. CDR1 is MDHEN and CDR2 is SYDVKM in the germline V gene. The CDR3 covers 17 residues. Between the trimmed V and J ends, which lost 3 bases and 0 bases, there was a span of 17 bases. CDR3 residues: CASSFWAASKPNYGYTF. In nucleotides, the CDR3 is TGTGCCAGCAGTTTTTGGGCAGCTAGTAAGCCTAACTATGGCTACACCTTC.

The chain recombines TRBV29-1 with TRBJ1-5; 8 nucleotides match TRBD1. The CDR3 contains 16 residues. Germline CDR1 reads SQVTM; CDR2 reads ANQGSEA. V lost 7 bases and J lost 0; bases outside the gene matches: 11. The CDR3 protein is CSAGPTGAYSNQPQHF. The CDR3 DNA reads as TGCAGCGCGGGACCGACAGGGGCCTATAGCAATCAGCCCCAGCATTTT.

The genes are TRBV6-5 and TRBJ1-3; no clear D. Germline CDR1 reads MNHEY; CDR2 reads SVGAGI. V gave up 3 bases and J gave up 0 bases, with 9 bases separating them. The CDR3 runs 15 residues. The CDR3 is CASSYRGSSGNTIYF. In DNA form, the CDR3 reads TGTGCCAGCAGTTATCGGGGTTCCTCTGGAAACACCATATATTTT.

The chain uses TRBV19 and TRBJ1-5; 9 nucleotides match TRBD1. The CDR3 runs 16 residues. Losses at the gene ends were 4 bases for V and 3 bases for J; bases not matched to a gene: 7. Germline loops: CDR1 LNHDA, CDR2 SQIVND (reference sequence). The CDR3 reads CASSTTGTGTNQPQHF. For the CDR3, the DNA is TGTGCCAGTAGTACAACCGGGACAGGGACCAATCAGCCCCAGCATTTT.

The CDR3 here is CASGPGTQETQYF. For the CDR3, the DNA is TGTGCTAGTGGCCCTGGGACACAAGAGACCCAGTACTTC. The chain is built from TRBV12-5 and TRBJ2-5; weak D call: TRBD1 (6 bases). CDR3 length: 13 residues. The V end lost 6 bases, the J end lost 2 bases, and 10 bases lay between the germline ends. Germline V gives CDR1 LGHNT, CDR2 FRNRAP.

V and J are TRBV6-1 and TRBJ1-2; weak D call: TRBD1 (6 bases). Between the trimmed V and J ends, which lost 1 base and 4 bases, there was a span of 13 bases. Looked up from germline, CDR1 is MNHNS and CDR2 is SASEGT. This CDR3 region has 15 residues. CDR3 nucleotides: TGTGCCAGCAGTGAAGTCGTCGGAGGGGGCTATGGCTACACCTTC. Translated: CASSEVVGGGYGYTF.

This clone has a single count. The chain links TRBV7-2 to TRBJ2-7; 8 bases are shared with TRBD2. Trimming at V came to 5 bases and at J to 2 bases, leaving 8 bases not matched to a gene. The CDR3 has 15 amino acids. Germline CDR1 and CDR2: SGHTA and FQGNSA. Written as DNA, the CDR3 is TGTGCCAGCAGCCGTGGGGCGGGAGGCACCTACGAGCAGTACTTC. Protein: CASSRGAGGTYEQYF.

The rearrangement links TRBV6-1 to TRBJ2-5; 7 nucleotides match TRBD2. Losses at the gene ends were 5 bases for V and 4 bases for J; bases not matched to a gene: 7. Germline V CDR1 and CDR2: MNHNS, SASEGT. CDR3 length: 14 residues. The CDR3, as DNA: TGTGCCAGCAGTCCCGGGGACTATCGAGAGACCCAGTACTTC. It yields the protein CASSPGDYRETQYF.

The rearrangement links TRBV7-9 to TRBJ2-7; possibly TRBD1 or TRBD2 for D (5 bases each). The CDR3 is made up of 14 amino acids. V gave up 7 bases and J gave up 7 bases, with 20 bases separating them. CDR1 is SEHNR and CDR2 is FQNEAQ in the germline V gene (reference sequence). CDR3 loop: CASTLSGTQGEQYF. DNA of the CDR3: TGTGCCAGCACCCTTAGTGGGACCCAGGGAGAGCAGTACTTC. Together with reference TRBV7-9 and TRBJ2-7, the CDR3 gives the full variable domain: DTGVSQNPRHKITKRGQNVTFRCDPISEHNRLYWYRQTLGQGPEFLTYFQNEAQLEKSRLLSDRFSAERPKGSFSTLEIQRTEQGDSAMYLCASTLSGTQGEQYFGPGTRLTVT.

The chain uses TRBV19 and TRBJ1-5, with D maybe TRBD1 (6 bases). The CDR3 totals 15 residues. V was cut by 6 bases and J by 2 bases, with 14 bases left in between. Germline CDR1 LNHDA, CDR2 SQIVND (reference sequence). CDR3 nucleotides: TGTGCCAGTAGCAAACAGGGTCCGGGCAATCAGCCCCAGCATTTT. Amino acids: CASSKQGPGNQPQHF.

This clone was recorded only once. The chain combines TRBV20-1 with TRBJ1-1, with D perhaps matching TRBD1 (6 bases). CDR1 is DFQATT, CDR2 SNEGSKA, per germline (reference sequence). The CDR3 extends over 11 amino acids. V was clipped by 8 bases and J by 9 bases, with 16 bases between them. The CDR3 DNA reads TGCAGTACAGAGGGGGGGACTCAAGCTTTCTTT. Residues: CSTEGGTQAFF.

V usage is TRBV27 and J usage is TRBJ2-2, with D maybe TRBD2 (5 bases). Trimming pared 3 bases from V and 3 bases from J, leaving 8 bases between. CDR3 size: 14 residues. Germline CDR1 is MNHEY and CDR2 is SMNVEV (reference sequence). The CDR3 region has the DNA TGTGCCAGCAGTTTTTTGGACTACACCGGGGAGCTGTTTTTT. Translated, it gives CASSFLDYTGELFF.

The rearrangement uses TRBV5-5 and TRBJ1-2; D gene unclear. The V gene's germline CDR1 is SGHKS and CDR2 YYEKEE (reference sequence). The length of the CDR3 is 13 residues. V was cut by 0 bases and J by 8 bases, with 11 bases left in between. The CDR3 spells CASSLAPLGGYTF. The CDR3 nucleotides are TGTGCCAGCAGCTTGGCCCCACTCGGAGGCTACACCTTC. The variable domain in full, with the rest retrieved from reference TRBV5-5 and TRBJ1-2, is DAGVTQSPTHLIKTRGQQVTLRCSPISGHKSVSWYQQVLGQGPQFIFQYYEKEERGRGNFPDRFSARQFPNYSSELNVNALLLGDSALYLCASSLAPLGGYTFGSGTRLTVV.

V gene TRBV13 combines with J gene TRBJ1-6, with D perhaps matching TRBD1 (6 bases). CDR1 is PRHDT, CDR2 FYEKMQ, per germline (reference sequence). The length of the CDR3 is 15 residues. The V end was cut by 6 bases, the J end by 5 bases, with 14 bases between. CDR3 region: CASSEASGDNSPLHF. For the CDR3, the DNA is TGTGCCAGCAGTGAAGCGTCAGGGGATAATTCACCCCTCCACTTT.

CDR3 in DNA: TGTGCCAGCAGCTTAGGCCCCAGTGGCTACACCTTC. Amino acids: CASSLGPSGYTF. The chain employs TRBV13 and TRBJ1-2; D is undetermined. Trimming cost V 0 bases and J 7 bases, with 6 bases left between them. The CDR3 consists of 12 residues. CDR1 and CDR2 from the germline V gene are PRHDT and FYEKMQ (reference sequence).